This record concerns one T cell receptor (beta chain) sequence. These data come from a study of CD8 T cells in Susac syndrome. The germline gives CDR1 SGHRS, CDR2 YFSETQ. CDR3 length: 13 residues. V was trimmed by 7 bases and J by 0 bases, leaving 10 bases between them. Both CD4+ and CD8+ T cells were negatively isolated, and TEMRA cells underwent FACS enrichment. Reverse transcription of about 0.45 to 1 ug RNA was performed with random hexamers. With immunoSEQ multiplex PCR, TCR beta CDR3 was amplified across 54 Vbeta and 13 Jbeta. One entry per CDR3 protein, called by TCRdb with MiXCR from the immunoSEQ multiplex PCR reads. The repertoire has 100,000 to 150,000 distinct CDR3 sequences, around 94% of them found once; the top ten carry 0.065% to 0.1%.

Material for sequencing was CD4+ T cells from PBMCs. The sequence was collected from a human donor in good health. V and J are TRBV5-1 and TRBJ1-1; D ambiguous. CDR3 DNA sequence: TGCGCCAGCCATAACCCGGTGAACACTGAAGCTTTCTTT. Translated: CASHNPVNTEAFF.